This is a list of T cell receptor beta chains from one sample in a study of shared clonotypes between healthy human individuals. The method was immunoSEQ multiplex PCR; TCRdb's version includes in-frame clones alone and lacks a portion of them. The data hold 950,000 to 1,200,000 clones, with roughly 80% observed a single time. Sequenced sample: memory CD4+ T cells from PBMCs. The receptor set was obtained from a man aged 18 to 30 in good health. Some clones in this sample may be carry-over from other donors' samples. Each CDR3 is given with its conserved first and last residue. The D gene is left open where the match is weak. Some rows mark clone size as missing; the rest say once, few, many or name a class of expanded clone.

d_gene: TRBD1; v_gene: TRBV5-8; abundance: -; j_gene: TRBJ2-4; len: 18; CDR3aa: CASSLHMGTGRVKNIQYF; CDR3nt: TGTGCCAGCAGCTTGCATATGGGGACAGGGAGGGTCAAAAACATTCAGTACTTC
d_gene: -; v_gene: TRBV28; abundance: -; j_gene: TRBJ1-2; len: 17; CDR3aa: CASSLILSGRTNYGYTF; CDR3nt: TGTGCCAGCAGTTTAATTTTGTCTGGCCGAACTAACTATGGCTACACCTTC
d_gene: TRBD1; v_gene: TRBV11-1; abundance: -; j_gene: TRBJ2-7; len: 13; CDR3aa: CASSNRDSYEQYF; CDR3nt: TGTGCCAGCAGCAACCGGGACAGCTACGAGCAGTACTTC
d_gene: TRBD1; v_gene: TRBV2; abundance: -; j_gene: TRBJ2-3; len: 12; CDR3aa: CASSVGGDTQYF; CDR3nt: TGTGCCAGCAGTGTAGGGGGCGACACGCAGTATTTT
d_gene: TRBD1; v_gene: TRBV7-9; abundance: -; j_gene: TRBJ2-1; len: 15; CDR3aa: CASSSQGQGYNEQFF; CDR3nt: TGTGCCAGCAGCTCCCAGGGACAGGGGTATAATGAGCAGTTCTTC
d_gene: -; v_gene: TRBV5-8; abundance: -; j_gene: TRBJ2-1; len: 16; CDR3aa: CASTYSTGVSYNEQFF; CDR3nt: TGTGCCAGCACCTACTCGACAGGCGTCTCCTACAATGAGCAGTTCTTC
d_gene: -; v_gene: TRBV27; abundance: -; j_gene: TRBJ1-2; len: 15; CDR3aa: CASTQKPGRYYGYTF; CDR3nt: TGTGCCAGCACCCAGAAGCCGGGACGATACTATGGCTACACCTTC
d_gene: TRBD2; v_gene: TRBV11-2; abundance: -; j_gene: TRBJ2-1; len: 14; CDR3aa: CASSRPSGYNEQFF; CDR3nt: TGTGCCAGCAGCCGCCCTAGCGGATACAATGAGCAGTTCTTC
d_gene: -; v_gene: TRBV2; abundance: -; j_gene: TRBJ1-1; len: 13; CDR3aa: CASSRDRNTEAFF; CDR3nt: TGTGCCAGCAGCCGGGACCGGAACACTGAAGCTTTCTTT
d_gene: TRBD2; v_gene: TRBV11-2; abundance: -; j_gene: TRBJ2-7; len: 15; CDR3aa: CASSPWGGSSYEQYF; CDR3nt: TGTGCCAGCAGCCCCTGGGGGGGGAGCTCCTACGAGCAGTACTTC
d_gene: -; v_gene: TRBV5-1; abundance: once; j_gene: TRBJ2-2; len: 17; CDR3aa: CASSSSTEHSNTGELFF; CDR3nt: TGCGCCAGCAGCTCGAGCACAGAGCACTCGAACACCGGGGAGCTGTTTTTT
d_gene: -; v_gene: TRBV4-2; abundance: -; j_gene: TRBJ2-3; len: 17; CDR3aa: CASSQALTSGRADTQYF; CDR3nt: TGTGCCAGCAGCCAGGCACTGACTAGTGGGCGCGCAGATACGCAGTATTTT
d_gene: -; v_gene: TRBV28; abundance: -; j_gene: TRBJ2-1; len: 18; CDR3aa: CASSLVGSWGLNSNEQFF; CDR3nt: TGTGCCAGCAGTTTGGTAGGGTCGTGGGGACTCAACTCTAATGAGCAGTTCTTC
d_gene: -; v_gene: TRBV4-3; abundance: -; j_gene: TRBJ2-3; len: 13; CDR3aa: CASSSSVADTQYF; CDR3nt: TGCGCCAGCAGCTCTTCGGTGGCAGATACGCAGTATTTT
d_gene: -; v_gene: TRBV6-6; abundance: -; j_gene: TRBJ2-1; len: 13; CDR3aa: CASSYPEPNEQFF; CDR3nt: TGTGCCAGCAGTTACCCCGAACCCAATGAGCAGTTCTTC
d_gene: TRBD2; v_gene: TRBV15; abundance: -; j_gene: TRBJ2-7; len: 15; CDR3aa: CATSTFFGREAEQYF; CDR3nt: TGTGCCACCAGCACTTTCTTCGGGCGGGAGGCCGAGCAGTACTTC
d_gene: TRBD1; v_gene: TRBV7-2; abundance: -; j_gene: TRBJ1-1; len: 14; CDR3aa: CASSSRTGNAEAFF; CDR3nt: TGTGCCAGCAGCTCCCGGACAGGGAATGCTGAAGCTTTCTTT
d_gene: -; v_gene: TRBV28; abundance: -; j_gene: TRBJ1-3; len: 15; CDR3aa: CASSPPGGAGNTIYF; CDR3nt: TGTGCCAGCAGCCCCCCCGGGGGTGCCGGAAACACCATATATTTT
d_gene: -; v_gene: TRBV18; abundance: -; j_gene: TRBJ1-3; len: 13; CDR3aa: CASSPPGGQRGYF; CDR3nt: TGTGCCAGCTCACCACCGGGGGGCCAACGGGGATATTTT
d_gene: -; v_gene: TRBV10-1; abundance: few; j_gene: TRBJ2-3; len: 13; CDR3aa: CATRRPGTDTQYF; CDR3nt: TGCGCCACCCGGCGTCCAGGCACAGATACGCAGTATTTT
d_gene: TRBD1; v_gene: TRBV11-3; abundance: -; j_gene: TRBJ2-3; len: 14; CDR3aa: CASSPDRVTDTQYF; CDR3nt: TGTGCCAGCAGCCCGGACAGGGTCACAGATACGCAGTATTTT
d_gene: -; v_gene: TRBV27; abundance: once; j_gene: TRBJ2-1; len: 16; CDR3aa: CASSRGIRDRNNEQFF; CDR3nt: TGTGCCAGCAGTCGAGGGATACGGGACCGTAACAATGAGCAGTTCTTC
d_gene: -; v_gene: TRBV9; abundance: -; j_gene: TRBJ2-3; len: 16; CDR3aa: CASSVEGGTWADTQYF; CDR3nt: TGTGCCAGCAGCGTAGAAGGGGGGACTTGGGCAGATACGCAGTATTTT
d_gene: -; v_gene: TRBV15; abundance: -; j_gene: TRBJ1-6; len: 15; CDR3aa: CATSSPGYSHSPLHF; CDR3nt: TGTGCCACCAGCAGTCCGGGGTATTCCCATTCACCCCTCCACTTT
d_gene: TRBD1; v_gene: TRBV7-2; abundance: -; j_gene: TRBJ2-3; len: 16; CDR3aa: CASSPRQGDGTDTQYF; CDR3nt: TGTGCCAGCAGCCCTCGACAGGGGGACGGCACAGATACGCAGTATTTT
d_gene: TRBD2; v_gene: TRBV10-2; abundance: -; j_gene: TRBJ2-1; len: 16; CDR3aa: CASSEPGLARYNEQFF; CDR3nt: TGCGCCAGCAGTGAACCGGGACTAGCTCGGTACAATGAGCAGTTCTTC
d_gene: TRBD2; v_gene: TRBV7-9; abundance: -; j_gene: TRBJ2-1; len: 15; CDR3aa: CASSTSGSWVDEQFF; CDR3nt: TGTGCCAGCAGCACTAGCGGGAGCTGGGTAGATGAGCAGTTCTTC
d_gene: TRBD2; v_gene: TRBV6-5; abundance: -; j_gene: TRBJ2-5; len: 14; CDR3aa: CASSPLAGGETQYF; CDR3nt: TGTGCCAGCAGCCCCTTAGCGGGAGGAGAGACCCAGTACTTC
d_gene: TRBD1; v_gene: TRBV5-4; abundance: -; j_gene: TRBJ2-7; len: 16; CDR3aa: CASSLLGGADLDEQYF; CDR3nt: TGTGCCAGCAGCTTGCTAGGGGGCGCCGATTTGGACGAGCAGTACTTC
d_gene: TRBD2; v_gene: TRBV4-2; abundance: -; j_gene: TRBJ2-1; len: 16; CDR3aa: CASSPSGSNIAYEQFF; CDR3nt: TGTGCCAGCAGTCCTAGCGGGAGTAATATAGCATATGAGCAGTTCTTC
d_gene: -; v_gene: TRBV27; abundance: -; j_gene: TRBJ1-2; len: 13; CDR3aa: CASSLGQGPGYTF; CDR3nt: TGTGCCAGCAGTTTAGGTCAGGGCCCCGGCTACACCTTC
d_gene: -; v_gene: TRBV6-1; abundance: -; j_gene: TRBJ1-1; len: 15; CDR3aa: CASSRRGSYSTEAFF; CDR3nt: TGTGCCAGCAGTCGCAGGGGTTCGTACTCCACTGAAGCTTTCTTT
d_gene: -; v_gene: TRBV2; abundance: -; j_gene: TRBJ2-5; len: 12; CDR3aa: CASGGRGETQYF; CDR3nt: TGTGCCAGCGGTGGCAGGGGAGAGACCCAGTACTTC
d_gene: TRBD1; v_gene: TRBV15; abundance: -; j_gene: TRBJ2-5; len: 15; CDR3aa: CATSRDRDRQETQYF; CDR3nt: TGTGCCACCAGCAGAGATCGGGACAGACAAGAGACCCAGTACTTC
d_gene: TRBD2; v_gene: TRBV7-3; abundance: -; j_gene: TRBJ2-7; len: 12; CDR3aa: CASSLVAGEQYF; CDR3nt: TGTGCCAGCAGCTTAGTAGCGGGGGAGCAGTACTTC
d_gene: TRBD2; v_gene: TRBV10-3; abundance: few; j_gene: TRBJ2-5; len: 17; CDR3aa: CAISPQPGLAGQETQYF; CDR3nt: TGTGCCATCAGTCCACAGCCGGGACTAGCGGGGCAAGAGACCCAGTACTTC